This T cell receptor beta chain was documented in a study of cytomegalovirus exposure and HLA in healthy donors. About the study: The 100 million to 120 million unique TCR beta sequences, from around 200 million T cells, were found by an earlier analysis. Study-wide points: A missense DCLRE1C variant was associated with V- and J-gene trimming of TCR beta chains in a later analysis, and an independent cohort replicated the association. CMV serostatus was the only recorded immune exposure for donors. Diagnosis of cytomegalovirus status made by the classifier reportedly showed high specificity and sensitivity.

PCR used 60 Vbeta primers and 13 Jbeta primers. Here immunoSEQ multiplex PCR was the method, and the copy in TCRdb shows in-frame clones only, minus some. The data contain about 120,000 clones, 78% of them seen just once; the ten biggest clones take up 1.3%. Details on this clone: The antigen is not known.

V gave up 5 bases and J gave up 3 bases, with 14 bases separating them. Germline V gives CDR1 LGHNA, CDR2 YSLEER. CDR3 length equals 14 residues. This receptor was obtained from a woman aged 25 to 45 in good health and CMV-seronegative. Sequencing was carried out using PBMCs. The chain combines TRBV4-3 with TRBJ2-7; D may be TRBD1 (6 bases). The CDR3 DNA reads TGCGCCAGCAGCTTTTCACAGGGAGACTACGAGCAGTACTTC. Translating gives CASSFSQGDYEQYF.